This T cell receptor beta chain derives from a study of T cell repertoires in cytomegalovirus infection. This clonotype came up many times. One entry per CDR3 protein results from TCRdb running MiXCR on the reads. Of hundreds of thousands of distinct CDR3 sequences listed, around 9.5% are singletons. The junction had 5 bases not matched to a gene; V was cut back by 1 base and J by 5 bases. The CDR3 loop spans 14 amino acids. In germline, CDR1 is MNHEY, CDR2 SVGEGT. V and J are TRBV6-2 or TRBV6-3 and TRBJ2-7, with 7 bases matching TRBD2. Source material: PBMCs. The receptor was derived from a human donor in good health (CMV status not recorded). Some clones in this sample may be carry-over from other donors' samples. The CDR3 protein is CASSYYGGFDEQYF. In DNA, the CDR3 is TGTGCCAGCAGTTACTACGGGGGGTTCGACGAGCAGTACTTC.